This T cell receptor (beta chain) is from a study of T cells in tumors after PD-1 blockade. Background on the study: Patients had no prior checkpoint blockade, systemic immunosuppressants, or anti-cancer therapy within 4 weeks. On average, peripheral blood gave under 150,000 TCR templates and tens of thousands of unique clonotypes. Study-wide results and caveats: Peripheral recruitment is suggested, as some novel exhausted tumor clones were in pre-treatment blood.

V shed 6 bases and J shed 4 bases, with 16 bases lying between them. The CDR3 spans 15 residues. Germline assignment: CDR1 MGHDK and CDR2 SYGVNS. In regard to this clone: Its antigen remains unknown.

The protocol was immunoSEQ multiplex PCR, while the TCRdb copy is restricted to in-frame clones and leaves out a portion. The table lists around 35,000 clones, 73% of them singletons. The TCR was taken from a human donor with basal cell carcinoma. The sample in question was PBMCs, obtained after anti-PD-1 treatment. This rearrangement joins TRBV25-1 to TRBJ1-3; weak D call: TRBD1 (5 bases). The CDR3 region has the DNA TGTGCCAGCAGCCGCCCTGGGGACTTGGGAAACACCATATATTTT. Protein: CASSRPGDLGNTIYF.